The TCR beta chain described here comes from a study of T cell responses to AZD1222 COVID-19 vaccine. Findings and caveats of the study: Vaccine-associated CD4 TCRs spanned spike, dominant at 160-218 and 743-854. Researchers took repertoire samples only after the peak T cell response had come. The study identified only five to seven AZD1222 recipients as seropositive at baseline. Females made up more of the donors, who were largely white British, and clonal diversity may have come out too low.

As to this clone: Its antigen is unknown.

Germline loops: CDR1 SGHTS, CDR2 YDEGEE. V lost 0 bases, J lost 12 bases, and 7 bases lay in between. The length of the CDR3 is 11 residues. Produced via immunoSEQ multiplex PCR; TCRdb's table is partial and in-frame only. In the table there are under 150,000 clones, less than 95% of which are singletons. This chain connects TRBV5-8 to TRBJ2-1; D remains unclear. The material sequenced was peripheral blood, taken on day 0 of AZD1222 vaccination. The clonotype comes from an adult in good health. The CDR3 nucleotides read TGTGCCAGCAGCTTGGGGACCCGGCAGTTCTTC. The encoded protein is CASSLGTRQFF.